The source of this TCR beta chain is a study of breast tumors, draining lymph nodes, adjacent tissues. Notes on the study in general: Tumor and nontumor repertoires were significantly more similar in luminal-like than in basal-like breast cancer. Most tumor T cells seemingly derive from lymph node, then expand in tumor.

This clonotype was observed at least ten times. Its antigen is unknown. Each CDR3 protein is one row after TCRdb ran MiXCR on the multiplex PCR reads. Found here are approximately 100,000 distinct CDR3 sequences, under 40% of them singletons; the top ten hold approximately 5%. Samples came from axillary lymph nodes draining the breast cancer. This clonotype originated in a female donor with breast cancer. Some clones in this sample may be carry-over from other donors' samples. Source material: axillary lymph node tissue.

The CDR3 DNA sequence: TGTGCCATCAGTGAAGTCGCAGGAGCCTACGAGCAGTACTTC. This gives the protein CAISEVAGAYEQYF. The rearrangement uses TRBV10-3 and TRBJ2-7; D not certain. The CDR3 is 14 amino acids. Germline V gene data show CDR1 as ENHRY and CDR2 as SYGVKD. The germline V and J ends were trimmed by 3 bases and 2 bases, with 11 bases remaining between them.